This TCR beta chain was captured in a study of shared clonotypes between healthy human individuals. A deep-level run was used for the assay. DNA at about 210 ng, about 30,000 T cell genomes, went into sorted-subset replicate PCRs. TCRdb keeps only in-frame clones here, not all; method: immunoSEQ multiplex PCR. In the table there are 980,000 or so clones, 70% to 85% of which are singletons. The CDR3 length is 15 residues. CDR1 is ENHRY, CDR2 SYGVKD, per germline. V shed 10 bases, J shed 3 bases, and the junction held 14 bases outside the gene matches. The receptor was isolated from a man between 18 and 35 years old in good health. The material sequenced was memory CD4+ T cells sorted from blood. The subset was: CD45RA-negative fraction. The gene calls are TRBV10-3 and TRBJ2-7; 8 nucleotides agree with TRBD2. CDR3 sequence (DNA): TGTGCCACCCAATCCACTAGCGGAGAAGGCTACGAGCAGTACTTC. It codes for CATQSTSGEGYEQYF.